This TCR beta chain originates from a study of vaccination effects on CD4 cells after COVID-19. Study outcomes and limitations: Healthy vaccinees' vaccine-induced clones included only 1 of 255 that recognized common cold coronaviruses.

The V end lost 8 bases, the J end lost 4 bases, and 23 bases lay between the germline ends. In germline, CDR1 is WNHNN, CDR2 SYGVQD (reference sequence). There are 16 residues in the CDR3. With regard to this clone: The antigen is unknown.

The data were produced by immunoSEQ multiplex PCR, yet TCRdb's version contains in-frame clones alone and is incomplete. This table holds under 45,000 clones, around 68% found once. Antigen-specific CD4+ T cell clonotypes were called by their expansion after viral peptide-pool culture in ViraFEST. Following 10 days of culture, CD4+ T cells were isolated. Negative nucleocapsid antibody tests before and after vaccination confirmed no previous SARS-CoV-2 infection. The rearrangement joins TRBV10-1 to TRBJ1-1; D is ambiguous. The source is a human donor who received a COVID-19 vaccine. Sequences were derived from CD4+ T cells from PBMCs cultured with HCoV-OC43 spike peptides, sampled before COVID-19 vaccination. Stated subset: HCoV-OC43 spike overlapping peptide pool stimulation. CDR3 sequence: CASSHFREEGVTEAFF. The CDR3, as DNA: TGCGCCAGCTCCCACTTCCGGGAAGAGGGCGTCACTGAAGCTTTCTTT.